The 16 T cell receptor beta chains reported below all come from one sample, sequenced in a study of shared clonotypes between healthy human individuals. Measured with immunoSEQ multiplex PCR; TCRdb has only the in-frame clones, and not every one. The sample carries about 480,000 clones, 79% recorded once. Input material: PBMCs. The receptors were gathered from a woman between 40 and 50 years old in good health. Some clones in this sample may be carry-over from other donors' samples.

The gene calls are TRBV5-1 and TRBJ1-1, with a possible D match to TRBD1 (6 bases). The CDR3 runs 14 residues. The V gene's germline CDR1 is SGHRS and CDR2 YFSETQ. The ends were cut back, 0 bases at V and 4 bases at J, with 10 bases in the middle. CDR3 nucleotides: TGCGCCAGCAGCTTGGTAGGGGGGGCCACTGAAGCTTTCTTT. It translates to CASSLVGGATEAFF.

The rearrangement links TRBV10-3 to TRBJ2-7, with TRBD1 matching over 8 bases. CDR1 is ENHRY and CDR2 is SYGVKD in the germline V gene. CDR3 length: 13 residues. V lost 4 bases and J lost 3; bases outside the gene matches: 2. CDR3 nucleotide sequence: TGTGCCATCAGTGGAGGGACAGGCTACGAGCAGTACTTC. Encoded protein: CAISGGTGYEQYF.

The CDR3: CASSRTESTDTQYF. The CDR3 nucleotides read TGTGCCAGCAGTCGGACAGAGAGCACAGATACGCAGTATTTT. This sequence joins TRBV25-1 and TRBJ2-3, with a possible D match to TRBD1 (6 bases). The CDR3 length is 14 residues. With 5 bases removed from V and 0 bases from J, the gap between germline ends came to 9 bases. The V gene's germline CDR1 is MGHDK and CDR2 SYGVNS.

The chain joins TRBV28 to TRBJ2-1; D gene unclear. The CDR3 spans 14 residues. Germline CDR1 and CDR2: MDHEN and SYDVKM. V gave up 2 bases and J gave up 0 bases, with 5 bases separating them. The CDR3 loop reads CASSLLGSYNEQFF. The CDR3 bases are TGTGCCAGCAGTTTACTGGGCTCCTACAATGAGCAGTTCTTC. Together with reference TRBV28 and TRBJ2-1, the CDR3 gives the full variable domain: DVKVTQSSRYLVKRTGEKVFLECVQDMDHENMFWYRQDPGLGLRLIYFSYDVKMKEKGDIPEGYSVSREKKERFSLILESASTNQTSMYLCASSLLGSYNEQFFGPGTRLTVL.

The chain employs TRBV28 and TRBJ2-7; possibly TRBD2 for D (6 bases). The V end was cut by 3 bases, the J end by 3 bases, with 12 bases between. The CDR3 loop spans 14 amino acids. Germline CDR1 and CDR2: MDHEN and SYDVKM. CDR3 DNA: TGTGCCAGCAGTTTCTCTCGGGGGAGCTACGAGCAGTACTTC. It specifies CASSFSRGSYEQYF.

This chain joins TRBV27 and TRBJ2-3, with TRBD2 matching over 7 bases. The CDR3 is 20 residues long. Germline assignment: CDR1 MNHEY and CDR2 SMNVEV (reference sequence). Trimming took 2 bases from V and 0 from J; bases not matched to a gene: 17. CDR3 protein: CASSLKGSGLADASTDTQYF. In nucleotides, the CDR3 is TGTGCCAGCAGTTTAAAGGGTTCAGGGCTAGCGGATGCTAGCACAGATACGCAGTATTTT.

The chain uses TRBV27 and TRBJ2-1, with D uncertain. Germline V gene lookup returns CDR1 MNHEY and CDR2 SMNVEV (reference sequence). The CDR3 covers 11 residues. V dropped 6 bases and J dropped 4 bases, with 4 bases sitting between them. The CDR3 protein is CASRRYNEQFF. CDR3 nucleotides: TGTGCCAGCAGGAGATACAATGAGCAGTTCTTC.

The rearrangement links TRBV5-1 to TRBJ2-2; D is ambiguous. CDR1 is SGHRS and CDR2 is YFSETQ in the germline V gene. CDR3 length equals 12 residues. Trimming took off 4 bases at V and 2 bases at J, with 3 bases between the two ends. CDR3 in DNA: TGCGCCAGCAGCCCTAACACCGGGGAGCTGTTTTTT. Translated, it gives CASSPNTGELFF.

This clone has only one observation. CDR3 region: CASSTSRTGSAGYTF. The CDR3 coding sequence is TGTGCCAGCAGTACATCTAGGACAGGGTCCGCTGGCTACACCTTC. The gene calls are TRBV6-1 and TRBJ1-2; TRBD1 matches 8 bases. With 5 bases clipped from V and 7 bases from J, the junction kept 12 bases outside the gene matches. The CDR3 length is 15 residues. In germline, CDR1 is MNHNS, CDR2 SASEGT.

CDR3 DNA: TGTGCCAGCCGGGCCGGTTCTGGGGCCAACGTCCTGACTTTC. Translated, it gives CASRAGSGANVLTF. The V and J genes are TRBV9 and TRBJ2-6; no firm D call. The V end was cut by 7 bases, the J end by 1 base, with 9 bases between. CDR3 size: 14 residues. The germline CDR1 and CDR2 sequences are SGDLS and YYNGEE.

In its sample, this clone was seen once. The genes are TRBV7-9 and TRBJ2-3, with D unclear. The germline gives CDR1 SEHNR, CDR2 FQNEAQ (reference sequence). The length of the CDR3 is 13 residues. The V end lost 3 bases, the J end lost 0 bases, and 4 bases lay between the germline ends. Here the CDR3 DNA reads TGTGCCAGCAGCTTTCTGAGCACAGATACGCAGTATTTT. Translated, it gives CASSFLSTDTQYF. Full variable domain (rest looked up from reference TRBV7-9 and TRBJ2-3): DTGVSQNPRHKITKRGQNVTFRCDPISEHNRLYWYRQTLGQGPEFLTYFQNEAQLEKSRLLSDRFSAERPKGSFSTLEIQRTEQGDSAMYLCASSFLSTDTQYFGPGTRLTVL.

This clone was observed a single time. The CDR3 spells CASSPLDRGHGAFF. The CDR3 nucleotides are TGCGCCAGCAGCCCCTTAGACAGGGGGCATGGAGCTTTCTTT. This rearrangement joins TRBV5-1 to TRBJ1-1, with 10 bases lining up with TRBD1. The CDR3 length is 14 residues. Germline V lookup: CDR1 SGHRS, CDR2 YFSETQ. V trimming: 4 bases; J trimming: 10 bases; junction bases outside the gene matches: 10.

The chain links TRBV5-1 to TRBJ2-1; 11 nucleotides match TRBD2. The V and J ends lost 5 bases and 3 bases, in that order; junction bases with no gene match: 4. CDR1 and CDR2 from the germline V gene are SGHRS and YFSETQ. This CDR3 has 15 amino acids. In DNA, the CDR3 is TGCGCCAGCAGTTTAGCGGGAGGGCTCTACAATGAGCAGTTCTTC. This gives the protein CASSLAGGLYNEQFF. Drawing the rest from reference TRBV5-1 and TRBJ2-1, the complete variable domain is KAGVTQTPRYLIKTRGQQVTLSCSPISGHRSVSWYQQTPGQGLQFLFEYFSETQRNKGNFPGRFSGRQFSNSRSEMNVSTLELGDSALYLCASSLAGGLYNEQFFGPGTRLTVL.

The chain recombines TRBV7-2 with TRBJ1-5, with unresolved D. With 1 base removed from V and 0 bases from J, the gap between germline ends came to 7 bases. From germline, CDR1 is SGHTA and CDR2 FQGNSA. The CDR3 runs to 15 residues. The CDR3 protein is CASSLGGFSNQPQHF. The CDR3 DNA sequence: TGTGCCAGCAGCTTAGGAGGTTTTAGCAATCAGCCCCAGCATTTT.

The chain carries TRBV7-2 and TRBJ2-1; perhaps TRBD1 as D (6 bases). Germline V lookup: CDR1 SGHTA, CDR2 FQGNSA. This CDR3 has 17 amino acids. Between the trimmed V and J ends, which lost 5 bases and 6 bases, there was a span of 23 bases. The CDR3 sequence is CASSRRGSEVWSNEQFF. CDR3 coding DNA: TGTGCCAGCAGCCGCAGGGGTAGCGAAGTCTGGTCCAATGAGCAGTTCTTC.

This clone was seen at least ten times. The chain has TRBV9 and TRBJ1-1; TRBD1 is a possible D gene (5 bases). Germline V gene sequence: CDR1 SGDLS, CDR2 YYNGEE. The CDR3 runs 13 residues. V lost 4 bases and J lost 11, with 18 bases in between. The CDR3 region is CASSPSAREDAFF. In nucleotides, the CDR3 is TGTGCCAGCAGCCCTAGTGCCAGGGAGGACGCTTTCTTT.